This T cell receptor beta chain was profiled in a study of human T cells and chemical hapten exposure. A few counts support this clonotype. RNA extraction used unfractionated whole blood as the source of total RNA. The library attached unique molecular identifiers to individual cDNA molecules. TCRdb used MiXCR to reprocess the reads, holding one entry per CDR3 protein. The sample consists of about 120,000 distinct CDR3 sequences, about 8.9% of them appearing once. This receptor was identified in a human donor in good health. Some clones in this sample may be carry-over from other donors' samples. Sequences were obtained from whole blood.

CDR3: CASSIYRINQPQHF. In DNA form, the CDR3 reads TGTGCCAGTAGTATCTACAGAATCAATCAGCCCCAGCATTTT. This sequence joins TRBV19 and TRBJ1-5; D gene unclear. The CDR3 loop spans 14 amino acids. Germline V gene sequence: CDR1 LNHDA, CDR2 SQIVND (reference sequence). Trimming took 3 bases from V and 3 from J, leaving 9 bases between them.